Reported below is one T cell receptor beta chain. Original analysis: Estimated nucleated cell counts came from reference gene primer amplification. The data were produced by immunoSEQ multiplex PCR, yet TCRdb's version contains in-frame clones alone and is incomplete. The D gene and trimming were derived from the DNA, and the V and J assignments and clone size from that table. The table has 95,000 to 150,000 clones, over 75% seen once; the top ten hold roughly a quarter. The record originates from a study of blood T cell repertoires in COVID-19. At the level of the study: Material from acute and convalescent COVID-19 was sourced from the United States, Italy and Spain. The cDNA or gDNA used as material had been derived from T cells, B-cell-depleted T cells, or PBMCs.

V gave up 2 bases and J gave up 8 bases; unmatched junction bases: 16. The CDR3 is 17 amino acids. CDR1 is KGHSH, CDR2 LQKENI, per germline. The genes are TRBV18 and TRBJ2-3; 7 nucleotides line up with TRBD2. The sequence came from a woman older than 75 with acute or convalescent COVID-19. Sequencing input: peripheral blood. In DNA, the CDR3 is TGTGCCAGCTCACCAGCGGGACTCCCGGGGGGAACTCTTACGCAGTATTTT. Translation: CASSPAGLPGGTLTQYF.